The 28 T cell receptor beta chains presented below share a single source sample, sequenced in a study of cytomegalovirus exposure and HLA in healthy donors (dated 2017 in TCRdb). The library was built by means of the immunoSEQ multiplex PCR assay. TCRdb took this table from immuneACCESS and kept in-frame rearrangements with V and J called. Such tables lack part of the clones; where checked against another copy, unresolved V genes explain under half of the gap, and the rest is unexplained. In this sample the table shows 71,000 or so clones, around 93% of which occur a single time. In total, the top ten clones hold roughly 1% of the sample. Sequenced input: PBMCs. The receptors derive from a woman between 18 and 29 years old in good health and CMV-seronegative.

The V and J genes are TRBV27 and TRBJ2-7, with a weak D call TRBD2 (6 bases). The V gene's germline CDR1 is MNHEY and CDR2 SMNVEV (reference sequence). The CDR3 sequence is 13 residues long. The ends were cut back, 4 bases at V and 5 bases at J, with 12 bases in the middle. CDR3 residues: CASSSPGGNEQYF. Here the CDR3 DNA reads TGTGCCAGCAGTTCTCCTGGGGGGAACGAGCAGTACTTC.

The chain links TRBV29-1 to TRBJ2-7; 11 positions agree with TRBD1. V dropped 4 bases and J dropped 3; count of bases not matched to a gene: 2. CDR1 and CDR2 (germline): SQVTM, ANQGSEA. The CDR3 totals 13 residues. CDR3: CSVAGTGGYEQYF. DNA for the CDR3: TGCAGCGTTGCCGGGACAGGGGGCTACGAGCAGTACTTC.

CDR3 region: CASSEPEDRAGYTF. The CDR3, as DNA: TGTGCCAGCAGTGAACCCGAGGACAGGGCTGGCTACACCTTC. This sequence joins TRBV25-1 and TRBJ1-2; TRBD1 matches 8 bases. V shed 2 bases, J shed 7 bases, and the junction held 6 bases outside the gene matches. CDR1 is MGHDK, CDR2 SYGVNS, per germline. The CDR3 consists of 14 residues.

The chain joins TRBV28 to TRBJ2-5; 10 bases match TRBD1. The CDR3 runs to 18 residues. In germline, CDR1 is MDHEN, CDR2 SYDVKM. Germline trimming cut 6 bases from V and 3 bases from J; bases unmatched to any gene: 16. In DNA form, the CDR3 reads TGTGCCAGCAGCGGGAGACAGGGGGCGAGATCACGTAAAGAGACCCAGTACTTC. It translates to CASSGRQGARSRKETQYF. The complete variable domain, with remaining parts taken from reference TRBV28 and TRBJ2-5, reads DVKVTQSSRYLVKRTGEKVFLECVQDMDHENMFWYRQDPGLGLRLIYFSYDVKMKEKGDIPEGYSVSREKKERFSLILESASTNQTSMYLCASSGRQGARSRKETQYFGPGTRLLVL.

The V call is TRBV5-4, the J call TRBJ1-6; tentatively, D is TRBD1 (5 bases). Between the trimmed V and J ends, which lost 0 bases and 8 bases, there was a span of 15 bases. The CDR3 is 16 residues long. Germline CDR1 reads SGHNT; CDR2 reads YYREEE (reference sequence). The CDR3: CASSLAGSGMDSPLHF. CDR3 nucleotides: TGTGCCAGCAGCTTGGCCGGGTCAGGGATGGATTCACCCCTCCACTTT.

V gene TRBV28 combines with J gene TRBJ2-3; the match to TRBD1 covers 11 bases. Germline trimming cut 10 bases from V and 7 bases from J; bases unmatched to any gene: 13. Germline values: CDR1 MDHEN, CDR2 SYDVKM. This CDR3 region has 15 residues. The CDR3: CATYSPGQGANTQYF. For the CDR3, the DNA is TGTGCCACCTACTCTCCCGGACAGGGGGCAAATACGCAGTATTTT. The full variable domain, rest sourced from reference TRBV28 and TRBJ2-3, is DVKVTQSSRYLVKRTGEKVFLECVQDMDHENMFWYRQDPGLGLRLIYFSYDVKMKEKGDIPEGYSVSREKKERFSLILESASTNQTSMYLCATYSPGQGANTQYFGPGTRLTVL.

V is TRBV7-7 and J is TRBJ1-1, with D tentatively TRBD1 (5 bases). The CDR3 loop spans 18 amino acids. From germline, CDR1 is SSHAT and CDR2 FNYEAQ (reference sequence). V was trimmed by 4 bases and J by 0 bases, leaving 21 bases between them. CDR3 residues: CASSSPGHLLIMNTEAFF. In DNA, the CDR3 is TGTGCCAGCAGCTCCCCAGGACACCTCCTGATCATGAACACTGAAGCTTTCTTT.

The genes are TRBV28 and TRBJ1-2, with D hard to call. The CDR3 runs 11 residues. Trimming left V 7 bases short and J 8 bases short, with 11 bases between. Germline assignment: CDR1 MDHEN and CDR2 SYDVKM. CDR3 DNA: TGTGCCAGCAACCCGGGTCGGGGCTACACCTTC. Its protein product is CASNPGRGYTF.

This chain uses TRBV6-9 with TRBJ2-3; no reliable D call. There are 11 residues in the CDR3. Germline V gene data show CDR1 as MNHGY and CDR2 as SVAAGI. Trimming removed 3 bases from V and 7 bases from J, with 5 bases in between. CDR3 amino acids: CASSYEYTQYF. CDR3 sequence (DNA): TGTGCCAGCAGTTACGAGTATACGCAGTATTTT.

The V and J genes are TRBV27 and TRBJ2-7; TRBD1 matches 7 bases. The ends lost 2 bases at V and 10 bases at J; junction bases unmatched: 2. Germline V lookup: CDR1 MNHEY, CDR2 SMNVEV (reference sequence). This CDR3 is 11 amino acids long. Here the CDR3 reads CASSLGDSQYF. DNA of the CDR3: TGTGCCAGCAGTTTAGGGGACAGCCAGTACTTC.

V usage is TRBV11-2 and J usage is TRBJ2-1; a possible D gene is TRBD1 (5 bases). Per the germline V gene, CDR1 is SGHAT and CDR2 is FQNNGV. The CDR3 contains 14 residues. V was shortened by 7 bases and J by 9 bases, with 19 bases between the two germline ends. CDR3 loop: CASTSRGGQGEQFF. In DNA, the CDR3 is TGTGCCAGCACCTCCCGTGGCGGTCAGGGTGAGCAGTTCTTC.

The rearrangement uses TRBV11-2 and TRBJ1-5, with D unresolved. This CDR3 is built from 14 residues. V gave up 0 bases and J gave up 4 bases, with 7 bases separating them. Germline values: CDR1 SGHAT, CDR2 FQNNGV. The CDR3 is CASSLEAGNQPQHF. The CDR3 nucleotides are TGTGCCAGCAGCTTAGAGGCGGGAAATCAGCCCCAGCATTTT.

The chain employs TRBV15 and TRBJ1-4; D unclear. This CDR3 contains 15 residues. CDR1 LNHNV and CDR2 YYDKDF come from the germline V gene (reference sequence). Trimming took off 0 bases at V and 2 bases at J, with 7 bases between the two ends. The CDR3 sequence is CATSRDYGTNEKLFF. The DNA for the CDR3 is TGTGCCACCAGCAGAGATTACGGGACTAATGAAAAACTGTTTTTT.

The V gene is TRBV4-1, the J gene TRBJ1-5; tentatively, D is TRBD1 (5 bases). Germline loops: CDR1 MGHRA, CDR2 YSYEKL. V was clipped by 0 bases and J by 4 bases, with 13 bases between them. The CDR3 length is 16 residues. CDR3 region: CASSQEGGLLNQPQHF. The CDR3 bases are TGCGCCAGCAGCCAAGAGGGGGGTCTTCTTAATCAGCCCCAGCATTTT.

This chain uses TRBV10-3 with TRBJ1-5; D unresolved. The CDR3 length is 15 residues. V was clipped by 0 bases and J by 2 bases, with 8 bases between them. CDR1 is ENHRY and CDR2 is SYGVKD in the germline V gene. For the CDR3, the DNA is TGTGCCATCAGTGAGTCGGCCCTCCGCAATCAGCCCCAGCATTTT. Translating it yields CAISESALRNQPQHF.

This chain joins TRBV18 and TRBJ2-3; TRBD2 matches at 7 bases. The germline gives CDR1 KGHSH, CDR2 LQKENI. There are 16 residues in the CDR3. V lost 5 bases, J lost 0 bases, and 8 bases stayed unmatched. The chain's CDR3 is CASSGLGGGSTDTQYF. Here the CDR3 DNA reads TGTGCCAGCTCAGGTCTCGGCGGGGGTAGCACAGATACGCAGTATTTT.

This clone was observed a single time. CDR3 region: CASSLGGQGGETQYF. As DNA, the CDR3 is TGTGCCAGCAGCTTGGGGGGACAGGGTGGGGAGACCCAGTACTTC. The V call is TRBV5-4, the J call TRBJ2-5; 9 positions match TRBD1. The V gene's germline CDR1 is SGHNT and CDR2 YYREEE (reference sequence). The CDR3 covers 15 residues. The junction had 5 bases not matched to a gene; V was cut back by 0 bases and J by 5 bases.

The chain couples TRBV9 to TRBJ1-2; 10 nucleotides align to TRBD1. Germline-derived CDR1 and CDR2 are SGDLS and YYNGEE. V was pared by 3 bases and J by 3 bases, with 8 bases of the junction left unmatched. This CDR3 has 16 residues. CDR3: CASSGQDRGFYYGYTF. DNA for the CDR3: TGTGCCAGCAGCGGACAGGACAGGGGGTTTTACTATGGCTACACCTTC.

The sample holds one count of this clone. The chain links TRBV11-2 to TRBJ2-3; 8 bases are shared with TRBD2. V lost 3 bases, J lost 2 bases, and 7 bases stayed unmatched. CDR3 length: 16 residues. Germline V gene sequence: CDR1 SGHAT, CDR2 FQNNGV. CDR3 residues: CASSLAGGSFTDTQYF. CDR3 coding DNA: TGTGCCAGCAGCTTGGCGGGGGGATCGTTCACAGATACGCAGTATTTT.

The chain is built from TRBV7-3 and TRBJ1-2; D remains ambiguous. The CDR3 consists of 13 residues. Germline values: CDR1 SGHTA, CDR2 FQGTGA. Trimming removed 2 bases from V and 1 base from J, with 5 bases in between. The CDR3 DNA is TGTGCCAGCAGCTTAGGAGATAACTATGGCTACACCTTC. This codes for CASSLGDNYGYTF.

This clone was seen only once. The V call is TRBV11-2, the J call TRBJ2-2; 8 positions agree with TRBD2. Germline values: CDR1 SGHAT, CDR2 FQNNGV. V lost 1 base, J lost 4 bases, and 14 bases stayed unmatched. The CDR3 is made up of 19 amino acids. The CDR3 sequence: CASSLAGTSRISGTGELFF. Here the CDR3 DNA reads TGTGCCAGCAGCTTAGCGGGGACTAGTCGTATCAGTGGCACCGGGGAGCTGTTTTTT.

J is TRBJ1-2 and V is TRBV2; D might be TRBD1 (6 bases). V was cut by 3 bases and J by 2 bases, with 13 bases left in between. Germline V gene data show CDR1 as SNHLY and CDR2 as FYNNEI. This CDR3 contains 15 residues. This CDR3 reads CASSDGGQLNYGYTF. In DNA form, the CDR3 reads TGTGCCAGCAGTGATGGAGGACAGCTAAACTATGGCTACACCTTC.

V is TRBV4-1 and J is TRBJ1-1; D is unresolved. The length of the CDR3 is 14 residues. Trimming removed 6 bases from V and 4 bases from J, with 15 bases in between. Per the germline V gene, CDR1 is MGHRA and CDR2 is YSYEKL. The CDR3: CASSSPAAGTEAFF. In nucleotides, the CDR3 is TGCGCCAGCAGTTCACCTGCGGCGGGCACTGAAGCTTTCTTT.

The CDR3 DNA sequence: TGTGCCAGCAGTCTCCCCCGGACAGGGTTGCTTCAGGGCTACACCTTC. As protein: CASSLPRTGLLQGYTF. V gene TRBV28 combines with J gene TRBJ1-2; TRBD1 matches at 8 bases. CDR3 length: 16 residues. The V segment lost 5 bases and the J segment 8 bases; nucleotides outside the gene matches: 16. Germline assignment: CDR1 MDHEN and CDR2 SYDVKM.

The chain carries TRBV7-8 and TRBJ2-7, with TRBD2 matching 10 bases. CDR3 size: 19 residues. Germline-derived CDR1 and CDR2 are SGHVS and FQNEAQ. The V segment lost 1 base and the J segment 5 bases; nucleotides outside the gene matches: 17. For the CDR3, the DNA is TGTGCCAGCAGCTTAGGAAGGAGTCTAGCGGGAGTCTCCAACAACGAGCAGTACTTC. Translated, it gives CASSLGRSLAGVSNNEQYF.

The chain recombines TRBV7-9 with TRBJ2-3; 10 bases match TRBD2. Germline V lookup: CDR1 SEHNR, CDR2 FQNEAQ (reference sequence). The CDR3 consists of 15 residues. Trimming removed 5 bases from V and 1 base from J; junction bases left unmatched: 3. For the CDR3, the DNA is TGTGCCAGCAGCCTCGGACTAGCGGGCACAGATACGCAGTATTTT. Translating gives CASSLGLAGTDTQYF.

As DNA, the CDR3 is TGTGCCAGCAGTAAAGACAGCTACGAGCAGTACTTC. It translates to CASSKDSYEQYF. The rearrangement joins TRBV6-5 to TRBJ2-7; D perhaps matches TRBD1 (5 bases). The V end was cut by 5 bases, the J end by 3 bases, with 8 bases between. The germline V gene encodes CDR1 MNHEY and CDR2 SVGAGI. The CDR3 spans 12 residues.

This chain links TRBV30 with TRBJ2-7, with D perhaps matching TRBD1 (6 bases). Trimming left V 4 bases short and J 6 bases short, with 25 bases between. This CDR3 is built from 16 residues. Germline V CDR1 and CDR2: GTSNPN, SVGIG (reference sequence). In nucleotides, the CDR3 is TGTGCCTGGAAACGAGGGACCTTAGTGGGGGCGACCGAGCAGTACTTC. Translation gives CAWKRGTLVGATEQYF.